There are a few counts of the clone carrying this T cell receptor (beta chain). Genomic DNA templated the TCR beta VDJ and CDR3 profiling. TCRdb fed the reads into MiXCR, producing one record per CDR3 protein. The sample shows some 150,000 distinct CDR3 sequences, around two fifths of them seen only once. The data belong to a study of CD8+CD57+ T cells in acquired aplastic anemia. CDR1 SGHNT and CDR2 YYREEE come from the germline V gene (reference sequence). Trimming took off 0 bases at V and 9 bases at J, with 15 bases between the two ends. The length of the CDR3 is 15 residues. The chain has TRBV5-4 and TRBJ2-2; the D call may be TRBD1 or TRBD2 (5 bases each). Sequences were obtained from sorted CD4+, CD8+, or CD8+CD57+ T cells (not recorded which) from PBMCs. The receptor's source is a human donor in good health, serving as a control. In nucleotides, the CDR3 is TGTGCCAGCAGCTTGGGAGGGGAGAATGTCAGGGAGCTGTTTTTT. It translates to CASSLGGENVRELFF.